The sequence of this T cell receptor beta chain was determined in a study of OX40 agonist ivuxolimab in advanced cancers. In the study overall: Patients achieving partial responses numbered three: one hepatocellular carcinoma case and two cutaneous melanoma cases.

Study-wide points: CD8+ T cells were the subset that, on average, had more expanded clones than CD4+. In the 0.1-3.0 mg/kg groups, partial responders showed among the lowest expansion.

V dropped 4 bases and J dropped 2 bases, with 8 bases sitting between them. The CDR3 is made up of 13 amino acids. Germline CDR1 reads MNHEY; CDR2 reads SMNVEV (reference sequence). Details on this clone: Its cognate antigen is unknown.

Sequencing was performed with immunoSEQ multiplex PCR; in TCRdb, only in-frame clones are kept and a portion is missing. This table holds under 35,000 clones, roughly 84% found once. This clonotype was obtained from an adult with an advanced solid tumor such as melanoma, head and neck, liver or kidney cancer. The sample here was CD4+ or CD8+ T cells sorted from blood, taken in a trial of the OX40 agonist ivuxolimab. The chain links TRBV27 to TRBJ2-5; D possibly corresponds to TRBD2 (6 bases). This chain's CDR3 is CASSSSVQETQYF. In DNA, the CDR3 is TGTGCCAGCAGTTCTAGCGTACAAGAGACCCAGTACTTC.